A selection of T cell receptor beta chains follows, all from one sample in a study of cytomegalovirus exposure and HLA in healthy donors. Sequencing used immunoSEQ multiplex PCR; TCRdb keeps in-frame clones, though not all of them. The sample consists of 110,000 or so clones, 60% to 85% of them appearing once. Input material: PBMCs. The receptors come from a male donor in good health and CMV-seronegative. CDR3s include the opening cysteine and the closing phenylalanine or tryptophan. D genes are given only for firm matches. Clone sizes are given selectively: once, few, many, or a class where the clone is expanded.

V: TRBV5-5; J: TRBJ1-1; D: NA; size: NA; DNA: TGTGCCAGCAGCTTAATTGGGACACCTAACACTGAAGCTTTCTTT; CDR3: CASSLIGTPNTEAFF
V: TRBV4-2; J: TRBJ2-1; D: NA; size: NA; DNA: TGTGCCAGCAGCCAAGTGTTCGACGGGGACGGGGGCAATGAGCAGTTCTTC; CDR3: CASSQVFDGDGGNEQFF
V: TRBV7-9; J: TRBJ2-3; D: TRBD2; size: NA; DNA: TGTTCCAGCAGCCCCCGCGGGGGGACGACAGATACGCAGTATTTT; CDR3: CSSSPRGGTTDTQYF
V: TRBV4-3; J: TRBJ2-3; D: NA; size: NA; DNA: TGCGCCAGCAGCTCAAGCGGACCCTCTAGCACAGATACGCAGTATTTT; CDR3: CASSSSGPSSTDTQYF
V: TRBV19; J: TRBJ2-7; D: TRBD2; size: NA; DNA: TGTGCCAGTAGTATTGAGACTAGCGGGAGTTGGACCTACGAGCAGTACTTC; CDR3: CASSIETSGSWTYEQYF
V: TRBV19; J: TRBJ2-5; D: TRBD2; size: NA; DNA: TGTGCCAGTAGTACCGGACTAGCGGGAGGGGAGACCCAGTACTTC; CDR3: CASSTGLAGGETQYF
V: TRBV7-2; J: TRBJ2-7; D: TRBD1; size: NA; DNA: TGTGCCAGCAGATCAGGACAGGGCGGATACGAGCAGTACTTC; CDR3: CASRSGQGGYEQYF
V: TRBV19; J: TRBJ2-7; D: TRBD2; size: NA; DNA: TGTGCCAGTAGTTCAAGACGGGGGGACGAGCAGTACTTC; CDR3: CASSSRRGDEQYF
V: TRBV11-2; J: TRBJ2-7; D: TRBD1; size: once; DNA: TGTGCCAGCAGCTTACGGCTCCCCGGGACAGGCTCCTACGAGCAGTACTTC; CDR3: CASSLRLPGTGSYEQYF
V: TRBV15; J: TRBJ1-6; D: NA; size: NA; DNA: TGTGCCACCAGCAGAGAAAGGTCCGCCGAGGCACCCCTCCACTTT; CDR3: CATSRERSAEAPLHF
V: TRBV5-5; J: TRBJ2-3; D: TRBD1; size: NA; DNA: TGTGCCAGCAGCTCGACAGGGGGCCGCACAGATACGCAGTATTTT; CDR3: CASSSTGGRTDTQYF
V: TRBV18; J: TRBJ1-1; D: TRBD1; size: NA; DNA: TGTGCCAGCTCACGTAGTCAGGGGGCAACAACTGAAGCTTTCTTT; CDR3: CASSRSQGATTEAFF
V: TRBV28; J: TRBJ2-7; D: NA; size: NA; DNA: TGTGCCAGCAGCCTGAGAATCGTTCGCTACGAGCAGTACTTC; CDR3: CASSLRIVRYEQYF
V: TRBV30; J: TRBJ2-7; D: NA; size: NA; DNA: TGTGCCGGACGGGATTTCTCCTACGAGCAGTACTTC; CDR3: CAGRDFSYEQYF
V: TRBV4-1; J: TRBJ2-3; D: NA; size: NA; DNA: TGCGCCAGCAGCCAAGCCGGGAGTACAGATACGCAGTATTTT; CDR3: CASSQAGSTDTQYF
V: TRBV18; J: TRBJ2-2; D: NA; size: once; DNA: TGTGCCAGCTCAGGGAGAACCACCGGGGAGCTGTTTTTT; CDR3: CASSGRTTGELFF
V: TRBV28; J: TRBJ1-2; D: NA; size: NA; DNA: TGTGCCAGCAGTTTGGTTCCAGGGGAAGACTATGGCTACACCTTC; CDR3: CASSLVPGEDYGYTF